This T cell receptor beta chain appears in the sequencing data of a study of blood T cell repertoires in COVID-19. Study in general: Acute-phase and convalescent COVID-19 samples originated in the United States, Italy and Spain. T cells, B-cell-depleted T cells, or PBMCs supplied cDNA or gDNA.

Original data processing: Scientists estimated how many nucleated cells there were by amplifying reference gene primers. TCRdb keeps only in-frame clones here, not all; method: immunoSEQ multiplex PCR. V and J calls and clone size come straight from that table; D and trimming were deduced from the DNA. In the table there are about 170,000 clones, 85% to 90% of which are singletons. Those enrolled in Seattle joined during active infection and were followed longitudinally afterward. J gave up 4 bases and V 3 bases, and 7 bases lay outside the gene matches. The CDR3 runs 14 residues. The germline CDR1 and CDR2 sequences are SGHRS and YFSETQ.

The chain employs TRBV5-1 and TRBJ2-7; 7 bases line up with TRBD1. This clonotype was obtained from an older woman with COVID-19, enrolled during active disease. The sequencing input was peripheral blood. CDR3 nucleotides: TGCGCCAGCAGCTCGGGACAGCCTAAATACGAGCAGTACTTC. Protein: CASSSGQPKYEQYF. Complete variable domain (other parts from reference TRBV5-1 and TRBJ2-7): KAGVTQTPRYLIKTRGQQVTLSCSPISGHRSVSWYQQTPGQGLQFLFEYFSETQRNKGNFPGRFSGRQFSNSRSEMNVSTLELGDSALYLCASSSGQPKYEQYFGPGTRLTVT.